A single sample gave rise to the 9 T cell receptor beta chains below, sequenced in a study of cytomegalovirus exposure and HLA in healthy donors. With 60 Vbeta and 13 Jbeta primers, the PCR was carried out. Clones were sequenced by immunoSEQ multiplex PCR, and TCRdb holds only the in-frame ones, with some missing. The sample lists approximately 97,000 clones, around 81% seen once, with approximately 3.9% in the top ten. The sequencing sample was made of PBMCs. These receptors all come from a woman between 65 and 79 years old in good health and CMV-seropositive.

The V and J genes are TRBV27 and TRBJ1-1; D perhaps matches TRBD1 (5 bases). The CDR3 extends over 16 amino acids. Germline V gene data show CDR1 as MNHEY and CDR2 as SMNVEV (reference sequence). Trimming took 7 bases from V and 2 from J, leaving 20 bases between them. CDR3 protein: CASNSGPGLDNTEAFF. Written as DNA, the CDR3 is TGTGCCAGCAATTCGGGCCCAGGGTTAGATAACACTGAAGCTTTCTTT.

The J gene is TRBJ2-6, the V gene TRBV15, with TRBD2 as a possible D gene (6 bases). The CDR3 has 17 amino acids. Per germline, CDR1 LNHNV and CDR2 YYDKDF (reference sequence). The ends were cut back, 2 bases at V and 2 bases at J, with 13 bases in the middle. The CDR3, as DNA: TGTGCCACCAGCAGATTATTCGGGGGTACTGGGGCCAACGTCCTGACTTTC. Translation gives CATSRLFGGTGANVLTF. Based on the CDR3 plus reference TRBV15 and TRBJ2-6, the full variable domain is DAMVIQNPRYQVTQFGKPVTLSCSQTLNHNVMYWYQQKSSQAPKLLFHYYDKDFNNEADTPDNFQSRRPNTSFCFLDIRSPGLGDTAMYLCATSRLFGGTGANVLTFGAGSRLTVL.

The chain joins TRBV14 to TRBJ2-1, with D maybe TRBD1 (6 bases). CDR1 and CDR2 from the germline V gene are SGHDN and FVKESK. The V end lost 4 bases, the J end lost 8 bases, and 12 bases lay between the germline ends. This CDR3 region has 13 residues. The CDR3 protein is CASSPTQGHEQFF. CDR3 DNA: TGTGCCAGCAGCCCGACACAGGGCCATGAGCAGTTCTTC.

This chain links TRBV5-1 with TRBJ2-3, with TRBD2 as a possible D gene (7 bases). The V end was cut by 2 bases, the J end by 3 bases, with 13 bases between. This CDR3 is built from 15 residues. Germline CDR1 and CDR2: SGHRS and YFSETQ. CDR3 sequence: CASSFGRGQTDTQYF. CDR3 DNA sequence: TGCGCCAGCAGCTTCGGGCGGGGGCAGACAGATACGCAGTATTTT.

This chain uses TRBV5-1 with TRBJ2-5; TRBD2 matches 12 bases. The CDR3 has 15 residues. Unmatched junction bases numbered 6, after V lost 4 bases and J lost 5 bases. Germline loops: CDR1 SGHRS, CDR2 YFSETQ. The CDR3 protein is CASSPLAGGGETQYF. As DNA, the CDR3 is TGCGCCAGCAGCCCACTAGCGGGAGGAGGCGAGACCCAGTACTTC.

The gene calls are TRBV5-1 and TRBJ2-2; TRBD2 aligns across 9 bases. After removal of 1 base from V and 7 bases from J, the junction contained 8 bases not matched to a gene. Germline V lookup: CDR1 SGHRS, CDR2 YFSETQ. The CDR3 runs 16 residues. CDR3 nucleotide sequence: TGCGCCAGCAGCTTGCCTAGCGGGATGATTGTCGGGGAGCTGTTTTTT. Protein: CASSLPSGMIVGELFF.

The chain is built from TRBV30 and TRBJ2-3; TRBD1 matches 7 bases. Germline CDR1 GTSNPN, CDR2 SVGIG (reference sequence). The CDR3 runs 14 residues. Trimming at V came to 5 bases and at J to 0 bases, leaving 5 bases not matched to a gene. CDR3 DNA sequence: TGTGCCTGGGGGGGACAGACTAGCACAGATACGCAGTATTTT. This gives the protein CAWGGQTSTDTQYF.

The table lists this clone with a count of one. This chain joins TRBV5-1 and TRBJ2-1; D not resolved. This CDR3 has 15 amino acids. CDR1 is SGHRS and CDR2 is YFSETQ in the germline V gene. The germline V and J ends were trimmed by 0 bases and 0 bases, with 7 bases remaining between them. As DNA, the CDR3 is TGCGCCAGCAGCTTGGTCGCGCCCTCCTACAATGAGCAGTTCTTC. Its protein is CASSLVAPSYNEQFF.

There are a few counts of this clone. The chain recombines TRBV7-3 with TRBJ2-7, with D tentatively TRBD1 (5 bases). This CDR3 has 14 residues. V lost 5 bases, J lost 2 bases, and 13 bases lay in between. Germline lookup yields CDR1 SGHTA and CDR2 FQGTGA. CDR3 in DNA: TGTGCCAGCAGCATCCAGGGAATCGCCTACGAGCAGTACTTC. Protein sequence: CASSIQGIAYEQYF.